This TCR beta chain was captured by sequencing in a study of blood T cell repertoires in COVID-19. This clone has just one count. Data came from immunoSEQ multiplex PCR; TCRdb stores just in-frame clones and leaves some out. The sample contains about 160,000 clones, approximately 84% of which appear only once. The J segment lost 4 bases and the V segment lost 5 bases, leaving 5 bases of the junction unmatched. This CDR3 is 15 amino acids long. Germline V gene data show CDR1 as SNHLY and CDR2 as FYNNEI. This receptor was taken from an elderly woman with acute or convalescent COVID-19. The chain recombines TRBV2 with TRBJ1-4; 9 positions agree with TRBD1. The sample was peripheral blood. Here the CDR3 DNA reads TGTGCCAGCAGTCCAGGGACAGGGTTTAATGAAAAACTGTTTTTT. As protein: CASSPGTGFNEKLFF. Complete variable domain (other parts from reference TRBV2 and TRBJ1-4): EPEVTQTPSHQVTQMGQEVILRCVPISNHLYFYWYRQILGQKVEFLVSFYNNEISEKSEIFDDQFSVERPDGSNFTLKIRSTKLEDSAMYFCASSPGTGFNEKLFFGSGTQLSVL.